A selection of T cell receptor beta chains follows, all from one sample in a study of T-cell memory formation after mild COVID-19. TCRdb fed the 5' RACE reads into MiXCR, producing one record per CDR3 protein. This sample yields around 390,000 distinct CDR3 sequences, of which 16% are seen a single time; roughly 21% belongs to the top ten. Material: PBMCs or a T cell subset sorted from them (not recorded which). Receptors originate from a man younger than 35 who had mild COVID-19 (a few samples of this study predate the infection). Cell type and time point are not known. Each CDR3 is given with its conserved first and last residue. D genes are given only for firm matches.

d_call: NA; v_call: TRBV4-3; cdr3_aa: CASSQSIAPGNTIYF
d_call: NA; v_call: TRBV12-3/TRBV12-4; cdr3_aa: CASDSAGELFF
d_call: TRBD1; v_call: TRBV20-1; cdr3_aa: CSARGQSNQPQHF
d_call: TRBD1; v_call: TRBV12-3/TRBV12-4; cdr3_aa: CASSPTGDRQPQHF
d_call: TRBD2; v_call: TRBV3-1; cdr3_aa: CASSQDWERGVTDTQYF
d_call: TRBD2; v_call: TRBV11-2; cdr3_aa: CASSLFPLLAGGYNEQFF
d_call: TRBD1; v_call: TRBV7-2; cdr3_aa: CASSPQGVNQPQHF
d_call: NA; v_call: TRBV12-3/TRBV12-4; cdr3_aa: CASRRRDLGSYEQYF
d_call: TRBD2; v_call: TRBV11-2; cdr3_aa: CASSFPASGGGEQYF
d_call: TRBD2; v_call: TRBV6-5; cdr3_aa: CASSYTGLAGDTYF
d_call: NA; v_call: TRBV12-3/TRBV12-4; cdr3_aa: CASSLPGFSSSGYTF
d_call: NA; v_call: TRBV7-2; cdr3_aa: CASSFLAATSRAKNIQYF
d_call: NA; v_call: TRBV20-1; cdr3_aa: CSALMGFAYNEQFF
d_call: NA; v_call: TRBV12-3/TRBV12-4; cdr3_aa: CAPRGLSGNTIYF
d_call: NA; v_call: TRBV5-1; cdr3_aa: CASSPPASSYEQYF
d_call: NA; v_call: TRBV6-2/TRBV6-3; cdr3_aa: CASSPGHAVSGANVLTF
d_call: NA; v_call: TRBV12-3/TRBV12-4; cdr3_aa: CASSLSLGGHQPQHF
d_call: NA; v_call: TRBV2; cdr3_aa: CASGGTPSYEQYF
d_call: NA; v_call: TRBV6-1; cdr3_aa: CASSELFLGSEAFF
d_call: TRBD1; v_call: TRBV24-1; cdr3_aa: CATSESTRDSNNEQFF
d_call: NA; v_call: TRBV18; cdr3_aa: CASSPAEGTGYTF
d_call: NA; v_call: TRBV5-1; cdr3_aa: CASSLSAGGRMNEQFF
d_call: NA; v_call: TRBV7-3; cdr3_aa: CASSLIGGATDTQYF
d_call: TRBD1; v_call: TRBV4-3; cdr3_aa: CASSQGVGQGSEKLFF
d_call: NA; v_call: TRBV20-1; cdr3_aa: CSAVTGLSPLHF
d_call: NA; v_call: TRBV6-6; cdr3_aa: CASSYLGGDGYSF
d_call: TRBD1; v_call: TRBV6-1; cdr3_aa: CASRKGQGRTEAFF
d_call: NA; v_call: TRBV7-6; cdr3_aa: CASSSTLGVGELFF
d_call: NA; v_call: TRBV10-3; cdr3_aa: CAISDGPSGANVLTF
d_call: NA; v_call: TRBV5-1; cdr3_aa: CASTLGVTGLFTQYF
d_call: NA; v_call: TRBV14; cdr3_aa: CASSRLAEDTQYF
d_call: NA; v_call: TRBV7-2; cdr3_aa: CASSSRYSPHEQYF
d_call: TRBD1; v_call: TRBV18; cdr3_aa: CASSPQTGGAYDTEAFF
d_call: TRBD1; v_call: TRBV5-4; cdr3_aa: CASSRQGAGETQYF